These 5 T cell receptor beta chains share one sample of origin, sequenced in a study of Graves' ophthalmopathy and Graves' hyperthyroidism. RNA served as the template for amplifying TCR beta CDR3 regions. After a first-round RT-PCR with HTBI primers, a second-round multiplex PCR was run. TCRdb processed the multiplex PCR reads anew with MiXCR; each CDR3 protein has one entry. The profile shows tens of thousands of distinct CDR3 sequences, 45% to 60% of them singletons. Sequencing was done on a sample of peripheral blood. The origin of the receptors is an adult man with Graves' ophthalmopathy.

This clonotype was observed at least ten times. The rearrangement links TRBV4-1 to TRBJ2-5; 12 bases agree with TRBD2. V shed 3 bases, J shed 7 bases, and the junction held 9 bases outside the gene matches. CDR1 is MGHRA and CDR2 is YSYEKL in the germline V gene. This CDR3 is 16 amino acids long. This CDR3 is CASSQVLAGGRGTQYF. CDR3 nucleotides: TGCGCCAGCAGCCAGGTGCTAGCGGGGGGGCGTGGGACCCAGTACTTC.

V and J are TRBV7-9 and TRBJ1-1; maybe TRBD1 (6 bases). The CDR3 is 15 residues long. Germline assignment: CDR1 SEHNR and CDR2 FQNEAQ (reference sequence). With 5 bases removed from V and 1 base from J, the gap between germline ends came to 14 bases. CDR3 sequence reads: CASSAVRGRNTEAFF. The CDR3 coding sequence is TGTGCCAGCAGCGCAGTCAGGGGTAGGAACACTGAAGCTTTCTTT. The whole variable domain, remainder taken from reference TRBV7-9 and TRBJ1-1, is DTGVSQNPRHKITKRGQNVTFRCDPISEHNRLYWYRQTLGQGPEFLTYFQNEAQLEKSRLLSDRFSAERPKGSFSTLEIQRTEQGDSAMYLCASSAVRGRNTEAFFGQGTRLTVV.

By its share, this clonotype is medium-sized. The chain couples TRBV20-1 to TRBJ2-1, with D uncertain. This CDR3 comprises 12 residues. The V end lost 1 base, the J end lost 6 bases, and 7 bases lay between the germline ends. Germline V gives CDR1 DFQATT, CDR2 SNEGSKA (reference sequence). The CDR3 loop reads CSARGTLNEQFF. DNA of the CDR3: TGCAGTGCTAGAGGTACTCTCAATGAGCAGTTCTTC.

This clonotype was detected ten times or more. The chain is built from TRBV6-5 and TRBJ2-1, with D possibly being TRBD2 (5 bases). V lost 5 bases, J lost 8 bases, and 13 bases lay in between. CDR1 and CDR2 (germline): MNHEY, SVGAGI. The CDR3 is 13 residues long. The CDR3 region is CASSRDYFDEQFF. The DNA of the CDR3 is TGTGCCAGCAGTCGTGACTATTTTGATGAGCAGTTCTTC.

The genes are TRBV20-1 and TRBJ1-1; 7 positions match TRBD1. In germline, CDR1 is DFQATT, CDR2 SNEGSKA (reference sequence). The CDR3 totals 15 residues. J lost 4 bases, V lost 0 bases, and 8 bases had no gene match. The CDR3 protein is CSAREQGRVSTEAFF. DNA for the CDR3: TGCAGTGCTAGAGAACAGGGGAGGGTTAGCACTGAAGCTTTCTTT.